These 15 T cell receptor beta chains share one sample of origin, sequenced in a study of cytomegalovirus exposure and HLA in healthy donors. The PCR used 60 Vbeta and 13 Jbeta primers. The assay was immunoSEQ multiplex PCR, and TCRdb's table has in-frame clones only and misses some. The sample has roughly 150,000 clones, about 82% seen once. Sequenced input: PBMCs. Receptors were obtained from a male donor in good health and CMV-seronegative.

V is TRBV7-6 and J is TRBJ1-3; D might be TRBD1 (6 bases). The CDR3 runs to 16 residues. V lost 3 bases to trimming and J lost 0 bases, with 12 bases between them. CDR1 is SGHVS, CDR2 FNYEAQ, per germline. DNA of the CDR3: TGTGCCAGCAGCTTTGCGACAGGAAGCTCTGGAAACACCATATATTTT. It is translated as CASSFATGSSGNTIYF. The full variable domain, with the rest looked up from reference TRBV7-6 and TRBJ1-3, is GAGVSQSPRYKVTKRGQDVALRCDPISGHVSLYWYRQALGQGPEFLTYFNYEAQQDKSGLPNDRFSAERPEGSISTLTIQRTEQRDSAMYRCASSFATGSSGNTIYFGEGSWLTVV.

The chain carries TRBV2 and TRBJ2-1, with 8 bases identical to TRBD2. This CDR3 has 16 amino acids. Per the germline V gene, CDR1 is SNHLY and CDR2 is FYNNEI. The V gene end was trimmed by 6 bases and the J gene end by 2 bases; junction bases not matched to a gene: 9. The CDR3 DNA reads TGTGCCAGCAGGGCCGGGACTAGTTTCACCTACAATGAGCAGTTCTTC. It is translated as CASRAGTSFTYNEQFF.

This clone was seen a few times. The chain links TRBV6-1 to TRBJ2-7, with TRBD1 matching 11 bases. The CDR3 spans 16 residues. Germline V gene data show CDR1 as MNHNS and CDR2 as SASEGT. V lost 1 base and J lost 3; bases outside the gene matches: 5. CDR3 coding DNA: TGTGCCAGCAGTGAAGAGGAAGGGACAGGGGGCTACGAGCAGTACTTC. It is translated as CASSEEEGTGGYEQYF.

V gene TRBV4-3 combines with J gene TRBJ2-5; 7 bases fit TRBD1. J lost 4 bases, V lost 0 bases, and 5 bases had no gene match. The germline V gene has CDR1 LGHNA and CDR2 YSLEER. This CDR3 is built from 15 residues. The CDR3 DNA is TGCGCCAGCAGCCAAGATACAGGGGCCCCAGAGACCCAGTACTTC. It is translated as CASSQDTGAPETQYF.

This clone was seen more than once but under ten times. This rearrangement joins TRBV4-1 to TRBJ2-3; maybe TRBD1 (5 bases). Trimming pared 1 base from V and 4 bases from J, leaving 18 bases between. The CDR3 extends over 17 amino acids. Germline loops: CDR1 MGHRA, CDR2 YSYEKL. The CDR3 DNA sequence: TGCGCCAGCAGCCAAGGGGGCGCAGTCCCGGCATCAGATACGCAGTATTTT. It encodes CASSQGGAVPASDTQYF.

The J gene is TRBJ2-5, the V gene TRBV15; 9 nucleotides agree with TRBD2. The J call may not be correct, given that the DNA end is closer to TRBJ2-7. CDR3 length equals 17 residues. CDR1 and CDR2 from the germline V gene are LNHNV and YYDKDF (reference sequence). CDR3 amino acids: CATSRGWGSGGFDEQYF. The CDR3, as DNA: TGTGCCACCAGCAGAGGATGGGGGAGCGGGGGGTTCGACGAGCAGTACTTC.

The chain couples TRBV2 to TRBJ1-2; 7 bases are shared with TRBD1. The ends lost 9 bases at V and 6 bases at J; junction bases unmatched: 7. This CDR3 contains 12 residues. Germline CDR1 reads SNHLY; CDR2 reads FYNNEI. Written as DNA, the CDR3 is TGTGCCAGGAGGGGGACAGTAGATGGCTACACCTTC. This translates into CARRGTVDGYTF.

This clone was counted only a few times. The chain uses TRBV7-9 and TRBJ1-1, with D possibly TRBD1 on 5 matching bases. This CDR3 has 13 amino acids. Germline CDR1 and CDR2: SEHNR and FQNEAQ (reference sequence). With 3 bases removed from V and 3 bases from J, the gap between germline ends came to 8 bases. CDR3 residues: CASSFGGDTEAFF. The CDR3 DNA reads as TGTGCCAGCAGCTTCGGGGGAGACACTGAAGCTTTCTTT.

This clone was observed a handful of times. This sequence joins TRBV9 and TRBJ1-6, with 7 bases matching TRBD1. Per the germline V gene, CDR1 is SGDLS and CDR2 is YYNGEE. This CDR3 contains 16 residues. Trimming removed 0 bases from V and 6 bases from J; junction bases left unmatched: 6. CDR3 DNA sequence: TGTGCCAGCAGCGTAGGGGCGGGACAGCTTAATTCACCCCTCCACTTT. This encodes CASSVGAGQLNSPLHF.

The gene calls are TRBV28 and TRBJ1-1; 9 nucleotides match TRBD1. The CDR3 is 14 amino acids. Germline V gene lookup returns CDR1 MDHEN and CDR2 SYDVKM. With 7 bases clipped from V and 0 bases from J, the junction kept 3 bases outside the gene matches. The CDR3 DNA follows: TGTGCCAGCAATACAGGGGGCTTGAACACTGAAGCTTTCTTT. Translation: CASNTGGLNTEAFF. The whole variable domain, remainder taken from reference TRBV28 and TRBJ1-1, is DVKVTQSSRYLVKRTGEKVFLECVQDMDHENMFWYRQDPGLGLRLIYFSYDVKMKEKGDIPEGYSVSREKKERFSLILESASTNQTSMYLCASNTGGLNTEAFFGQGTRLTVV.

This chain connects TRBV7-2 to TRBJ2-1; TRBD2 is a possible D gene (6 bases). With 3 bases removed from V and 8 bases from J, the gap between germline ends came to 14 bases. The CDR3 is made up of 14 amino acids. CDR1 and CDR2 (germline): SGHTA, FQGNSA. As DNA, the CDR3 is TGTGCCAGCAGCTTCGGGAGCCGCGTCGATGAGCAGTTCTTC. It yields the protein CASSFGSRVDEQFF.

The genes are TRBV5-1 and TRBJ2-1; weak D call: TRBD2 (7 bases). CDR3 length: 15 residues. Germline assignment: CDR1 SGHRS and CDR2 YFSETQ. Trimming took 2 bases from V and 0 from J, leaving 9 bases between them. The DNA of the CDR3 is TGCGCCAGCAGCTTAGGGGGGGCCTCCTACAATGAGCAGTTCTTC. This codes for CASSLGGASYNEQFF.

The chain combines TRBV4-2 with TRBJ2-7; a weak D match, TRBD2 (6 bases). CDR3 length equals 18 residues. V lost 5 bases to trimming and J lost 4 bases, with 27 bases between them. The germline CDR1 and CDR2 sequences are LGHNA and YNFKEQ. CDR3 loop: CASSAPKAGTPGRYEQYF. In DNA form, the CDR3 reads TGTGCCAGCAGCGCTCCGAAAGCCGGAACCCCTGGGAGGTACGAGCAGTACTTC.

This rearrangement joins TRBV30 to TRBJ1-2, with D possibly matching TRBD1 (5 bases). The CDR3 consists of 11 residues. Germline CDR1 reads GTSNPN; CDR2 reads SVGIG (reference sequence). Trimming removed 5 bases at V and 6 bases at J, with 10 bases between. CDR3 sequence reads: CAWDSTDGYTF. The CDR3 bases are TGTGCCTGGGACAGTACCGATGGCTACACCTTC.

The chain couples TRBV13 to TRBJ2-3; 7 bases are shared with TRBD2. CDR1 is PRHDT, CDR2 FYEKMQ, per germline (reference sequence). CDR3 length equals 19 residues. V gave up 1 base and J gave up 2 bases; unmatched junction bases: 15. In DNA form, the CDR3 reads TGTGCCAGCAGCTTAGAGGCCCTTGGGGCTAGCGGAACCACAGATACGCAGTATTTT. Its translation is CASSLEALGASGTTDTQYF.